This is a list of T cell receptor beta chains from one sample in a study of low-dose radiotherapy and immunotherapy resistance in tumors. TCRdb analysed the reads with MiXCR anew, one entry per CDR3 protein. In the table there are just over 90,000 distinct CDR3 sequences, around 20% of which are singletons. The sequencing used PBMCs, collected after low-dose radiotherapy plus immunotherapy. The source of these receptors is a female donor with ovarian cancer. The CDR3 runs from the conserved cysteine through the conserved F or W. A D gene is named only where the DNA matches it firmly. The size of a clone is reported for some rows only, either as once, few or many, or as a class for expanded clones.

d_gene: .
v_gene: TRBV12-3/TRBV12-4
abundance: many
len: 16
j_gene: TRBJ1-3
CDR3aa: CASSQQTGLGGNTIYF
CDR3nt: TGTGCCAGCAGCCAACAGACGGGGTTAGGGGGGAACACCATATATTTT

d_gene: TRBD2
v_gene: TRBV11-2
abundance: many
len: 14
j_gene: TRBJ2-5
CDR3aa: CASSIRLAGETQYF
CDR3nt: TGTGCCAGCAGCATCCGACTAGCGGGAGAGACCCAGTACTTC

d_gene: TRBD2
v_gene: TRBV30
abundance: .
len: 15
j_gene: TRBJ2-1
CDR3aa: CAWTPPGGAYNEQFF
CDR3nt: TGTGCCTGGACACCCCCCGGGGGGGCCTACAATGAGCAGTTCTTC

d_gene: TRBD1
v_gene: TRBV11-3
abundance: many
len: 18
j_gene: TRBJ2-3
CDR3aa: CASSFTLRDRGGTDTQYF
CDR3nt: TGTGCCAGCAGCTTTACCCTCCGGGACAGGGGCGGCACAGATACGCAGTATTTT

d_gene: TRBD2
v_gene: TRBV5-4
abundance: .
len: 16
j_gene: TRBJ2-1
CDR3aa: CASSLGGLAAYNEQFF
CDR3nt: TGTGCCAGCAGCCTCGGAGGACTAGCGGCATACAATGAGCAGTTCTTC

d_gene: .
v_gene: TRBV7-2
abundance: many
len: 15
j_gene: TRBJ1-5
CDR3aa: CASSLVGIGQEPQHF
CDR3nt: TGTGCCAGCAGCTTAGTAGGAATAGGGCAGGAGCCCCAGCATTTT

d_gene: .
v_gene: TRBV2
abundance: many
len: 15
j_gene: TRBJ1-5
CDR3aa: CASSEALEGNQPQHF
CDR3nt: TGTGCCAGCAGTGAAGCGCTCGAGGGAAATCAGCCCCAGCATTTT

d_gene: .
v_gene: TRBV9
abundance: .
len: 13
j_gene: TRBJ2-7
CDR3aa: CASSVAILDEQYF
CDR3nt: TGTGCCAGCAGCGTAGCTATTCTGGACGAGCAGTACTTC

d_gene: .
v_gene: TRBV6-2/TRBV6-3
abundance: .
len: 13
j_gene: TRBJ1-2
CDR3aa: CASSPRDTYGYTF
CDR3nt: TGTGCCAGCAGCCCACGGGACACCTATGGCTACACCTTC

d_gene: TRBD1
v_gene: TRBV7-2
abundance: many
len: 15
j_gene: TRBJ2-7
CDR3aa: CASSLETGGHYEQYF
CDR3nt: TGTGCCAGCAGCTTAGAGACAGGGGGTCACTACGAGCAGTACTTC

d_gene: .
v_gene: TRBV7-2
abundance: many
len: 13
j_gene: TRBJ2-1
CDR3aa: CASSLRHSNEQFF
CDR3nt: TGTGCCAGCAGCTTGAGACACAGCAATGAGCAGTTCTTC

d_gene: .
v_gene: TRBV6-1
abundance: many
len: 15
j_gene: TRBJ2-4
CDR3aa: CASSRPSSGQNIQYF
CDR3nt: TGTGCCAGCAGCCGCCCATCTTCGGGGCAAAACATTCAGTACTTC

d_gene: .
v_gene: TRBV5-1
abundance: .
len: 13
j_gene: TRBJ1-1
CDR3aa: CASSLGDKTEAFF
CDR3nt: TGCGCCAGCAGCTTGGGGGACAAAACTGAAGCTTTCTTT

d_gene: .
v_gene: TRBV9
abundance: many
len: 13
j_gene: TRBJ1-2
CDR3aa: CASRHPGGYGYTF
CDR3nt: TGTGCCAGCAGGCATCCCGGGGGATATGGCTACACCTTC

d_gene: TRBD1
v_gene: TRBV9
abundance: .
len: 17
j_gene: TRBJ2-5
CDR3aa: CASSVASAGQGRETQYF
CDR3nt: TGTGCCAGCAGCGTAGCTAGTGCAGGACAGGGTCGAGAGACCCAGTACTTC

d_gene: .
v_gene: TRBV7-2
abundance: many
len: 14
j_gene: TRBJ1-2
CDR3aa: CASSKTGLMDGYTF
CDR3nt: TGTGCCAGCAGCAAGACAGGTTTAATGGATGGCTACACCTTC

d_gene: .
v_gene: TRBV6-6
abundance: many
len: 18
j_gene: TRBJ2-3
CDR3aa: CASSYSGGGTTSTDTQYF
CDR3nt: TGTGCCAGCAGTTACTCAGGAGGCGGAACAACTAGCACAGATACGCAGTATTTT

d_gene: TRBD1
v_gene: TRBV29-1
abundance: many
len: 13
j_gene: TRBJ2-2
CDR3aa: CSAGDRGSGELFF
CDR3nt: TGCAGCGCTGGGGACAGGGGTTCCGGGGAGCTGTTTTTT

d_gene: .
v_gene: TRBV11-3
abundance: many
len: 12
j_gene: TRBJ2-1
CDR3aa: CASSLVHNEQFF
CDR3nt: TGTGCCAGCAGCTTAGTTCACAATGAGCAGTTCTTC

d_gene: TRBD1
v_gene: TRBV2
abundance: .
len: 14
j_gene: TRBJ1-5
CDR3aa: CASTDRALNQPQHF
CDR3nt: TGTGCCAGCACCGACAGGGCTCTCAATCAGCCCCAGCATTTT

d_gene: .
v_gene: TRBV12-3/TRBV12-4
abundance: many
len: 15
j_gene: TRBJ2-1
CDR3aa: CASSPGTDGYNEQFF
CDR3nt: TGTGCCAGCAGTCCCGGGACGGACGGCTACAATGAGCAGTTCTTC

d_gene: .
v_gene: TRBV28
abundance: .
len: 14
j_gene: TRBJ2-7
CDR3aa: CASSRPRFRDEQYF
CDR3nt: TGTGCCAGCAGCCGCCCCCGATTTCGGGACGAGCAGTACTTC

d_gene: .
v_gene: TRBV5-1
abundance: many
len: 14
j_gene: TRBJ2-1
CDR3aa: CASSLGWEEGEQFF
CDR3nt: TGCGCCAGCAGCTTGGGGTGGGAGGAAGGTGAGCAGTTCTTC

d_gene: .
v_gene: TRBV7-9
abundance: many
len: 15
j_gene: TRBJ1-5
CDR3aa: CASSRGGRSNQPQHF
CDR3nt: TGTGCCAGCAGCCGGGGGGGGCGAAGCAATCAGCCCCAGCATTTT

d_gene: .
v_gene: TRBV29-1
abundance: many
len: 17
j_gene: TRBJ2-1
CDR3aa: CSVEVPSTRARPNEQFF
CDR3nt: TGCAGCGTTGAAGTCCCGAGTACTCGGGCTCGGCCCAATGAGCAGTTCTTC

d_gene: TRBD2
v_gene: TRBV7-9
abundance: many
len: 17
j_gene: TRBJ2-3
CDR3aa: CASSLGGLVVWTDTQYF
CDR3nt: TGTGCCAGCAGCTTAGGGGGACTAGTAGTTTGGACAGATACGCAGTATTTT

d_gene: .
v_gene: TRBV7-9
abundance: .
len: 14
j_gene: TRBJ1-6
CDR3aa: CASSPAGRNSPLHF
CDR3nt: TGTGCCAGCAGCCCAGCGGGGCGAAATTCACCCCTCCACTTT

d_gene: .
v_gene: TRBV3-1
abundance: many
len: 12
j_gene: TRBJ1-1
CDR3aa: CASSHEDGEAFF
CDR3nt: TGTGCCAGCAGCCATGAGGACGGTGAAGCTTTCTTT

d_gene: TRBD1
v_gene: TRBV9
abundance: many
len: 17
j_gene: TRBJ2-7
CDR3aa: CASSPHYPGTGFYEQYF
CDR3nt: TGTGCCAGCAGCCCGCATTACCCCGGGACAGGGTTCTACGAGCAGTACTTC

d_gene: TRBD1
v_gene: TRBV15
abundance: .
len: 15
j_gene: TRBJ2-7
CDR3aa: CATSKETGSPYEQYF
CDR3nt: TGTGCCACCAGCAAGGAGACAGGGAGCCCCTACGAGCAGTACTTC

d_gene: .
v_gene: TRBV19
abundance: many
len: 15
j_gene: TRBJ2-4
CDR3aa: CASSLLRAAKNIQYF
CDR3nt: TGTGCCAGTAGCCTCCTAAGAGCAGCCAAAAACATTCAGTACTTC

d_gene: .
v_gene: TRBV3-1
abundance: many
len: 14
j_gene: TRBJ1-3
CDR3aa: CASSQEVRGNTIYF
CDR3nt: TGTGCCAGCAGCCAAGAGGTCAGGGGAAACACCATATATTTT

d_gene: TRBD1
v_gene: TRBV6-1
abundance: many
len: 16
j_gene: TRBJ2-7
CDR3aa: CASRRTRQGASYEQYF
CDR3nt: TGTGCCAGCAGGAGGACCCGACAGGGGGCTTCCTACGAGCAGTACTTC

d_gene: TRBD1
v_gene: TRBV7-3
abundance: many
len: 14
j_gene: TRBJ1-1
CDR3aa: CASSTGQGGTEAFF
CDR3nt: TGTGCCAGCAGCACGGGACAGGGGGGGACTGAAGCTTTCTTT

d_gene: .
v_gene: TRBV6-2/TRBV6-3
abundance: .
len: 13
j_gene: TRBJ2-5
CDR3aa: CASSEGFFGAQYF
CDR3nt: TGTGCCAGCAGTGAAGGTTTCTTTGGGGCCCAGTACTTC

d_gene: .
v_gene: TRBV19
abundance: many
len: 16
j_gene: TRBJ2-2
CDR3aa: CASSIPPRRTTGELFF
CDR3nt: TGTGCCAGTAGTATCCCCCCACGTCGGACCACCGGGGAGCTGTTTTTT

d_gene: .
v_gene: TRBV3-1
abundance: .
len: 18
j_gene: TRBJ2-3
CDR3aa: CASSQHGDGRSGTDTQYF
CDR3nt: TGTGCCAGCAGCCAACACGGAGACGGCCGATCCGGGACAGATACGCAGTATTTT

d_gene: TRBD1
v_gene: TRBV6-2/TRBV6-3
abundance: many
len: 14
j_gene: TRBJ1-2
CDR3aa: CASSYGGQNYGYTF
CDR3nt: TGTGCCAGCAGTTACGGGGGACAGAACTATGGCTACACCTTC

d_gene: TRBD1
v_gene: TRBV5-1
abundance: many
len: 14
j_gene: TRBJ1-1
CDR3aa: CASSLGTANTEAFF
CDR3nt: TGCGCCAGCAGCTTAGGGACAGCTAACACTGAAGCTTTCTTT

d_gene: .
v_gene: TRBV30
abundance: few
len: 15
j_gene: TRBJ1-3
CDR3aa: CAWSVRVLSGNTIYF
CDR3nt: TGTGCCTGGAGTGTACGGGTCCTCTCTGGAAACACCATATATTTT

d_gene: TRBD2
v_gene: TRBV3-1
abundance: many
len: 15
j_gene: TRBJ2-4
CDR3aa: CASGLAGGAKNIQYF
CDR3nt: TGTGCCAGCGGACTAGCGGGAGGAGCCAAAAACATTCAGTACTTC

d_gene: .
v_gene: TRBV19
abundance: many
len: 14
j_gene: TRBJ1-4
CDR3aa: CASSGDRSNEKLFF
CDR3nt: TGTGCCAGTAGTGGTGACAGAAGTAATGAAAAACTGTTTTTT

d_gene: .
v_gene: TRBV20-1
abundance: many
len: 15
j_gene: TRBJ1-1
CDR3aa: CSARVAGLSVREAFF
CDR3nt: TGCAGTGCTAGAGTGGCAGGACTCTCGGTAAGGGAAGCTTTCTTT

d_gene: TRBD1
v_gene: TRBV7-9
abundance: many
len: 15
j_gene: TRBJ2-3
CDR3aa: CASSLTRGLADTQYF
CDR3nt: TGTGCCAGCAGCTTAACCAGGGGGCTAGCAGATACGCAGTATTTT

d_gene: TRBD1
v_gene: TRBV28
abundance: few
len: 16
j_gene: TRBJ1-1
CDR3aa: CASSRAQGVLGTEAFF
CDR3nt: TGTGCCAGCAGTCGGGCGCAGGGGGTACTCGGCACTGAAGCTTTCTTT

d_gene: .
v_gene: TRBV9
abundance: many
len: 16
j_gene: TRBJ2-5
CDR3aa: CASSPQGRALEETQYF
CDR3nt: TGTGCCAGCAGCCCCCAGGGCAGGGCATTAGAAGAGACCCAGTACTTC

d_gene: TRBD2
v_gene: TRBV20-1
abundance: many
len: 15
j_gene: TRBJ2-3
CDR3aa: CSATGLAGDTDTQYF
CDR3nt: TGCAGTGCTACCGGACTAGCGGGGGACACAGATACGCAGTATTTT

d_gene: .
v_gene: TRBV6-5
abundance: many
len: 13
j_gene: TRBJ2-1
CDR3aa: CASSPSRGNEQFF
CDR3nt: TGTGCCAGCAGTCCCAGTCGAGGGAATGAGCAGTTCTTC

d_gene: TRBD2
v_gene: TRBV4-2
abundance: .
len: 16
j_gene: TRBJ2-3
CDR3aa: CASSPSGGAGKDTQYF
CDR3nt: TGTGCCAGCAGCCCTAGCGGGGGGGCTGGAAAAGATACGCAGTATTTT

d_gene: .
v_gene: TRBV7-3
abundance: many
len: 13
j_gene: TRBJ2-2
CDR3aa: CASSLRYTGELFF
CDR3nt: TGTGCCAGCAGCCTCCGTTACACCGGGGAGCTGTTTTTT

d_gene: .
v_gene: TRBV27
abundance: .
len: 13
j_gene: TRBJ1-5
CDR3aa: CASSLYPDQPQHF
CDR3nt: TGTGCCAGCAGTTTATATCCGGATCAGCCCCAGCATTTT

d_gene: TRBD2
v_gene: TRBV10-2
abundance: many
len: 15
j_gene: TRBJ2-3
CDR3aa: CASSEGSGATDTQYF
CDR3nt: TGCGCCAGCAGTGAGGGTAGCGGGGCCACAGATACGCAGTATTTT

d_gene: .
v_gene: TRBV27
abundance: many
len: 14
j_gene: TRBJ1-6
CDR3aa: CASSLRQDNSPLHF
CDR3nt: TGTGCCAGCAGTTTACGGCAGGATAATTCACCCCTCCACTTT

d_gene: .
v_gene: TRBV19
abundance: many
len: 17
j_gene: TRBJ2-3
CDR3aa: CASSPSGATLNTDTQYF
CDR3nt: TGTGCCAGTAGTCCGTCGGGGGCCACTCTAAACACAGATACGCAGTATTTT

d_gene: .
v_gene: TRBV7-9
abundance: many
len: 14
j_gene: TRBJ1-1
CDR3aa: CASSPAHGGTEAFF
CDR3nt: TGTGCCAGCAGCCCAGCCCATGGTGGAACTGAAGCTTTCTTT

d_gene: TRBD2
v_gene: TRBV9
abundance: many
len: 15
j_gene: TRBJ2-1
CDR3aa: CASSFGSGGGDEQFF
CDR3nt: TGTGCCAGCAGCTTCGGGTCGGGGGGGGGGGATGAGCAGTTCTTC

d_gene: .
v_gene: TRBV20-1
abundance: many
len: 14
j_gene: TRBJ2-1
CDR3aa: CSPSAASSYNEQFF
CDR3nt: TGCAGCCCGAGTGCTGCGAGCTCCTACAATGAGCAGTTCTTC

d_gene: .
v_gene: TRBV28
abundance: .
len: 12
j_gene: TRBJ2-5
CDR3aa: CASSSSTETQYF
CDR3nt: TGTGCCAGCAGTTCGTCGACAGAGACCCAGTACTTC

d_gene: .
v_gene: TRBV12-5
abundance: .
len: 12
j_gene: TRBJ2-5
CDR3aa: CASVGFQETQYF
CDR3nt: TGTGCTAGTGTCGGGTTCCAAGAGACCCAGTACTTC

d_gene: .
v_gene: TRBV19
abundance: many
len: 15
j_gene: TRBJ1-4
CDR3aa: CASSKAPGEGEKLFF
CDR3nt: TGTGCCAGTAGTAAAGCCCCCGGGGAGGGAGAAAAACTGTTTTTT